The entry below gives a single T cell receptor (beta chain) sequence along with its context. This sample is drawn from a study of blood T cell repertoires in COVID-19. Turning to the study itself: The United States, Italy and Spain were the sources of the acute and convalescent COVID-19 samples. Sample material is recorded as cDNA or gDNA derived from T cells, B-cell-depleted T cells, or PBMCs.

Repertoires were generated with immunoSEQ multiplex PCR, while TCRdb's copy carries only in-frame clones and drops some. The sample has approximately 110,000 clones, 92% seen once. The CDR3 totals 17 residues. Germline V CDR1 and CDR2: SGDLS, YYNGEE. V shed 1 base, J shed 0 bases, and the junction held 6 bases outside the gene matches. The receptor was derived from a man in his fifties or sixties with COVID-19, enrolled during active disease. This chain uses TRBV9 with TRBJ1-1, with 10 bases that match TRBD1. The sample taken for sequencing was peripheral blood. CDR3 nucleotides: TGTGCCAGCAGCGTATACGACAGGGGGCCTGTGAACACTGAAGCTTTCTTT. It encodes CASSVYDRGPVNTEAFF.